Here is one T cell receptor beta chain with its context. Germline lookup yields CDR1 MGHRA and CDR2 YSYEKL. CDR3 size: 9 residues. Between the trimmed V and J ends, which lost 4 bases and 11 bases, there was a span of 6 bases. TCRdb reanalysed the PCR reads using MiXCR and keeps one entry per CDR3 protein. The sample records approximately 13,000 distinct CDR3 sequences, 45% to 50% being singletons. This sample was taken from a study of immune characterization of retroperitoneal liposarcoma. The chain joins TRBV4-1 to TRBJ2-7; no clear D. Sequenced input: tumor tissue. The clonotype originates from a female donor with retroperitoneal liposarcoma. DNA of the CDR3: TGCGCCAGCAGCCCCCCTGAGTACTTC. Encoded protein: CASSPPEYF.